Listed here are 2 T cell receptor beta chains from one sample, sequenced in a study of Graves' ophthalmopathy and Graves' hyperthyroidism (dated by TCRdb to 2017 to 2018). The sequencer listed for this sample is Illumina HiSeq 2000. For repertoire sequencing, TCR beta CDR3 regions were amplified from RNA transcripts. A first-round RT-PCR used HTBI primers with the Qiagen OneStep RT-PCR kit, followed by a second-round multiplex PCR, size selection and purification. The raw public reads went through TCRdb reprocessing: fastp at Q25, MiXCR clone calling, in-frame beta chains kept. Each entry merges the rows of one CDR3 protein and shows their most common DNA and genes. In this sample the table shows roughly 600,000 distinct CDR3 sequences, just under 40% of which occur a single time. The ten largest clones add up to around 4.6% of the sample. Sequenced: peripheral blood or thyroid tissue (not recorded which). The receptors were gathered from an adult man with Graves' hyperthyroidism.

The CDR3 nucleotides read TGCAGCGTTCGGGACAGGGGGGGCTATGAGCAGTACTTC. Protein sequence: CSVRDRGGYEQYF. J is TRBJ2-7 and V is TRBV29-1; 11 bases match TRBD1. Germline V gene sequence: CDR1 SQVTM, CDR2 ANQGSEA. The length of the CDR3 is 13 residues. Losses at the gene ends were 5 bases for V and 7 bases for J; bases not matched to a gene: 7.

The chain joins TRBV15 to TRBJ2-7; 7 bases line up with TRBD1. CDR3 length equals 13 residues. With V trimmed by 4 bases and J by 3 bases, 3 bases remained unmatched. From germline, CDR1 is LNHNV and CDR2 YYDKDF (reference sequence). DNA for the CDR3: TGTGCCACCAGCACCCGGGACAGCTACGAGCAGTACTTC. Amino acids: CATSTRDSYEQYF.